One and the same sample provided the 30 T cell receptor beta chains below, sequenced in a study of blood T cell repertoires in COVID-19. Assay: immunoSEQ multiplex PCR; the TCRdb copy retains only in-frame clones and omits some. The sample yields over 300,000 clones, around 90% seen once. Material for sequencing was PBMCs or T cells enriched from blood (not recorded which). These TCRs come from a woman in her twenties or thirties who had recovered from COVID-19.

This clone was seen more than once but under ten times. The chain has TRBV27 and TRBJ1-5, with TRBD1 as a possible D gene (5 bases). Germline V lookup: CDR1 MNHEY, CDR2 SMNVEV (reference sequence). This CDR3 comprises 16 residues. Deletions cut 2 bases from V and 3 bases from J, with 14 bases between. CDR3 bases: TGTGCCAGCAGTTTAAGGGCAGGGCCACCCAATCAGCCCCAGCATTTT. Translating gives CASSLRAGPPNQPQHF.

This clone occurred once. The rearrangement links TRBV27 to TRBJ2-2; possibly TRBD1 for D (5 bases). The CDR3 loop spans 14 amino acids. Deletions cut 6 bases from V and 4 bases from J, with 12 bases between. The germline V gene encodes CDR1 MNHEY and CDR2 SMNVEV (reference sequence). The CDR3 nucleotides are TGTGCCAGCAGACTACAGGCGTTCACCGGGGAGCTGTTTTTT. It translates to CASRLQAFTGELFF.

J is TRBJ2-6 and V is TRBV10-1; maybe TRBD1 (5 bases). Germline V gives CDR1 WNHNN, CDR2 SYGVQD (reference sequence). The V end was cut by 5 bases, the J end by 1 base, with 9 bases between. This CDR3 region has 15 residues. CDR3 bases: TGCGCCAGCAGTCCCACAGGATCTGGGGCCAACGTCCTGACTTTC. Its protein product is CASSPTGSGANVLTF.

The chain recombines TRBV5-1 with TRBJ1-2; 9 bases agree with TRBD1. J gave up 2 bases and V 1 base, and 6 bases lay outside the gene matches. The CDR3 loop spans 16 amino acids. The germline CDR1 and CDR2 sequences are SGHRS and YFSETQ. The CDR3 loop reads CASSLNLDRGNYGYTF. Here the CDR3 DNA reads TGCGCCAGCAGCTTGAATTTGGACAGGGGAAACTATGGCTACACCTTC.

CDR3 coding DNA: TGCAGCGTGATTTGGGACAGCACCGGGGAGCTGTTTTTT. It yields the protein CSVIWDSTGELFF. V usage is TRBV29-1 and J usage is TRBJ2-2, with 7 bases fitting TRBD1. The CDR3 is made up of 13 amino acids. J was trimmed by 4 bases and V by 6 bases; bases with no gene match: 5. Germline CDR1 reads SQVTM; CDR2 reads ANQGSEA.

The genes are TRBV21-1 and TRBJ1-1; the table names TRBD1, a call not compared with the DNA. TRBV21-1 is given as a pseudogene. The CDR3 runs 16 residues. The CDR3 DNA is TGTGCCAGCAGCACTACCCGGGACACTATGAACACTGAAGCTTTCTTT. Encoded protein: CASSTTRDTMNTEAFF.

The rearrangement uses TRBV6-2 or TRBV6-3 and TRBJ2-7; perhaps TRBD1 as D (5 bases). The CDR3 contains 19 residues. V was shortened by 2 bases and J by 3 bases, with 26 bases between the two germline ends. The germline V gene has CDR1 MNHEY and CDR2 SVGEGT. The CDR3 DNA follows: TGTGCCAGCAGTTACCACCCCTTAGGGGCCAGGGCATTAAACTACGAGCAGTACTTC. Translated, it gives CASSYHPLGARALNYEQYF.

This clone showed up just a few times. The J gene is TRBJ1-5, the V gene TRBV6-2 or TRBV6-3; D is uncertain. The germline V gene has CDR1 MNHEY and CDR2 SVGEGT. CDR3 size: 14 residues. With 2 bases removed from V and 4 bases from J, the gap between germline ends came to 9 bases. CDR3 protein: CASSYAAFNQPQHF. As DNA, the CDR3 is TGTGCCAGCAGTTACGCGGCTTTTAATCAGCCCCAGCATTTT.

The chain has TRBV3-1 (or the pseudogene TRBV3-2) and TRBJ2-7; a weak D match, TRBD1 (6 bases). Germline CDR1 reads LGHDT; CDR2 reads YNNKEL (reference sequence). This CDR3 comprises 15 residues. V was trimmed by 4 bases and J by 5 bases, leaving 18 bases between them. The CDR3 nucleotides are TGTGCCAGCAGCCCCTCACCGGCCAGGGGCCACGAGCAGTACTTC. It is translated as CASSPSPARGHEQYF.

As for this clone: A junction boundary mismatches the germline segment, possibly from a read error. The J gene is TRBJ1-3, the V gene TRBV18; D possibly corresponds to TRBD1 (5 bases). The CDR3 is 16 residues long. Germline V gene data show CDR1 as KGHSH and CDR2 as LQKENI. CDR3 in DNA: TGTGCCAGCCCACCCCCGGGAGGGGAAGGGAAAAACACCATATATTTT. This gives the protein CASPPPGGEGKNTIYF.

CDR3 DNA: TGTGCCAGCAGCCAGGAGGACAGTCGAACCTACGAGCAGTACTTC. Amino acids: CASSQEDSRTYEQYF. The chain combines TRBV3-1 (or the pseudogene TRBV3-2) with TRBJ2-7; weak D call: TRBD1 (6 bases). The CDR3 consists of 15 residues. V dropped 3 bases and J dropped 2 bases, with 14 bases sitting between them. CDR1 and CDR2 from the germline V gene are LGHDT and YNNKEL (reference sequence).

V usage is TRBV13 and J usage is TRBJ2-3; D is unclear. V lost 5 bases to trimming and J lost 2 bases, with 8 bases between them. The V gene's germline CDR1 is PRHDT and CDR2 FYEKMQ (reference sequence). The CDR3 has 13 amino acids. The CDR3 nucleotides are TGTGCCAGCAGCCTGCAGGCCACAGATACGCAGTATTTT. Its translation: CASSLQATDTQYF.

The chain joins TRBV19 to TRBJ2-1, with 10 bases that match TRBD2. V trimming: 1 base; J trimming: 4 bases; junction bases outside the gene matches: 4. This CDR3 region has 16 residues. Per the germline V gene, CDR1 is LNHDA and CDR2 is SQIVND (reference sequence). The CDR3 DNA sequence: TGTGCCAGTAGTATAGCGAGACTAGCGGGTTACAATGAGCAGTTCTTC. It translates to CASSIARLAGYNEQFF.

The gene calls are TRBV15 and TRBJ2-5, with 7 nucleotides matching TRBD1. CDR3 length: 15 amino acids. Trimming removed 2 bases from V and 1 base from J; junction bases left unmatched: 4. CDR1 is LNHNV, CDR2 YYDKDF, per germline (reference sequence). This chain's CDR3 is CATSRTTGTQETQYF. CDR3 nucleotides: TGTGCCACCAGCAGAACGACAGGGACCCAAGAGACCCAGTACTTC. Variable domain in full (rest from reference TRBV15 and TRBJ2-5): DAMVIQNPRYQVTQFGKPVTLSCSQTLNHNVMYWYQQKSSQAPKLLFHYYDKDFNNEADTPDNFQSRRPNTSFCFLDIRSPGLGDTAMYLCATSRTTGTQETQYFGPGTRLLVL.

This chain links TRBV3-1 (or the pseudogene TRBV3-2) with TRBJ2-2, with D perhaps TRBD1 (5 bases). The V gene lost 1 base and the J gene lost 6 bases, with 12 bases spanning the gap. The CDR3 length is 15 residues. Germline V gene data show CDR1 as LGHDT and CDR2 as YNNKEL (reference sequence). The CDR3 bases are TGTGCCAGCAGCCAAGGGGCCAGGGTTCCCGGGGAGCTGTTTTTT. It encodes CASSQGARVPGELFF.

The chain has TRBV30 and TRBJ1-2; 9 bases agree with TRBD1. Per the germline V gene, CDR1 is GTSNPN and CDR2 is SVGIG (reference sequence). V lost 3 bases to trimming and J lost 1 base; unmatched junction nucleotides: 3. The CDR3 is 14 amino acids. The CDR3 DNA is TGTGCCTGGAGACAGGGGGCGCTTAACTATGGCTACACCTTC. Amino acids: CAWRQGALNYGYTF.

This clone was recorded a few times. Other DNA sequences within the sample encode an identical CDR3. This chain links TRBV7-2 with TRBJ1-1; TRBD1 matches at 8 bases. CDR3 length: 14 residues. V shed 2 bases, J shed 4 bases, and the junction held 3 bases outside the gene matches. Looked up from germline, CDR1 is SGHTA and CDR2 is FQGNSA. The CDR3 sequence: CASSLNRGGTEAFF. Here the CDR3 DNA reads TGTGCCAGCAGCTTAAACAGGGGGGGCACTGAAGCTTTCTTT.

The CDR3 nucleotides are TGTGCCAGTAGTAAGGCAGGGGGCTTATTTGAGCAGTTCTTC. Amino acid sequence: CASSKAGGLFEQFF. The gene calls are TRBV19 and TRBJ2-1, with 8 bases matching TRBD1. The CDR3 runs to 14 residues. Trimming removed 4 bases from V and 9 bases from J; junction bases left unmatched: 8. Per germline, CDR1 LNHDA and CDR2 SQIVND (reference sequence).

This chain connects TRBV5-8 to TRBJ1-4; D call uncertain. The V and J ends lost 4 bases and 0 bases respectively, with 10 bases between them. CDR1 is SGHTS, CDR2 YDEGEE, per germline. CDR3 length equals 15 residues. DNA for the CDR3: TGTGCCAGCAGCGCCCGAGGTGCAACTAATGAAAAACTGTTTTTT. This sequence encodes CASSARGATNEKLFF.

CDR3 amino acids: CASSPGQFILVGYTF. CDR3 in DNA: TGTGCCAGCTCACCGGGACAGTTTATCCTAGTAGGCTACACCTTC. This chain links TRBV18 with TRBJ1-2; TRBD1 matches at 7 bases. CDR3 length equals 15 residues. Germline CDR1 is KGHSH and CDR2 is LQKENI. Trimming removed 3 bases from V and 8 bases from J; junction bases left unmatched: 12. Variable domain in full (rest from reference TRBV18 and TRBJ1-2): NAGVMQNPRHLVRRRGQEARLRCSPMKGHSHVYWYRQLPEEGLKFMVYLQKENIIDESGMPKERFSAEFPKEGPSILRIQQVVRGDSAAYFCASSPGQFILVGYTFGSGTRLTVV.

The chain is built from TRBV4-1 and TRBJ2-1, with D uncertain. Germline lookup yields CDR1 MGHRA and CDR2 YSYEKL. V was trimmed by 1 base and J by 4 bases, leaving 8 bases between them. The CDR3 is made up of 14 amino acids. The CDR3 DNA reads TGCGCCAGCAGCCAAGTCACCAGTTACAATGAGCAGTTCTTC. Its translation: CASSQVTSYNEQFF.

CDR3 protein: CASSFNTPRDIQYF. CDR3 nucleotide sequence: TGTGCCAGCAGCTTCAACACTCCCAGGGACATTCAGTACTTC. The chain is built from TRBV11-2 and TRBJ2-4; perhaps TRBD1 as D (5 bases). V lost 3 bases and J 8 bases, leaving 14 bases between the germline ends. This CDR3 region has 14 residues. Per the germline V gene, CDR1 is SGHAT and CDR2 is FQNNGV.

This chain connects TRBV6-5 to TRBJ1-5; 8 bases are shared with TRBD1. Germline V lookup: CDR1 MNHEY, CDR2 SVGAGI. The J segment lost 0 bases and the V segment lost 4 bases, leaving 5 bases of the junction unmatched. This CDR3 contains 16 residues. The CDR3 coding sequence is TGTGCCAGCAGTTCCGGACAGGGTACTAGCAATCAGCCCCAGCATTTT. Residues: CASSSGQGTSNQPQHF.

The chain uses TRBV30 and TRBJ2-5; 7 bases agree with TRBD2. The J segment lost 5 bases and the V segment lost 1 base, leaving 4 bases of the junction unmatched. The CDR3 spans 13 residues. Germline V CDR1 and CDR2: GTSNPN, SVGIG (reference sequence). The CDR3 bases are TGTGCCTGGAGTGCCTGGGGAGGGGAGACCCAGTACTTC. This sequence encodes CAWSAWGGETQYF.

The chain couples TRBV4-2 to TRBJ1-4; no clear D gene. Trimming removed 3 bases at V and 0 bases at J, with 14 bases between. The CDR3 totals 17 residues. Germline loops: CDR1 LGHNA, CDR2 YNFKEQ. CDR3 nucleotide sequence: TGTGCCAGCAGCCACCTAGACTCAGCATCAACTAATGAAAAACTGTTTTTT. It is translated as CASSHLDSASTNEKLFF.

This clone appeared a single time. The gene calls are TRBV12-3 or TRBV12-4 and TRBJ1-1, with D uncertain. V was pared by 4 bases and J by 11 bases, with 11 bases between. This CDR3 spans 11 amino acids. The CDR3 DNA sequence: TGTGCCAGCAGTTCCCCGACTACCGCTTTCTTT. It translates to CASSSPTTAFF.

The chain joins TRBV12-5 to TRBJ1-1, with 8 positions matching TRBD1. The J segment lost 3 bases and the V segment lost 1 base, leaving 7 bases of the junction unmatched. The CDR3 has 16 residues. From germline, CDR1 is LGHNT and CDR2 FRNRAP. Here the CDR3 reads CASGLETGGAYTEAFF. DNA for the CDR3: TGTGCTAGTGGTTTGGAAACAGGGGGGGCCTACACTGAAGCTTTCTTT.

For the CDR3, the DNA is TGTGCCAGCAGCTGGATACTAGCGGGGGGTTTGGAGACCCAGTACTTC. This translates into CASSWILAGGLETQYF. The V gene is TRBV7-2, the J gene TRBJ2-5, with 12 positions matching TRBD2. J lost 5 bases, V lost 4 bases, and 8 bases had no gene match. This CDR3 spans 16 amino acids. Germline V gives CDR1 SGHTA, CDR2 FQGNSA.

The chain joins TRBV10-1 to TRBJ1-2; 7 bases line up with TRBD1. Germline CDR1 reads WNHNN; CDR2 reads SYGVQD (reference sequence). With V trimmed by 6 bases and J by 2 bases, 6 bases remained unmatched. The CDR3 contains 14 residues. The CDR3 DNA is TGCGCCAGCAGCGCGTCGGGACAGAACTATGGCTACACCTTC. This gives the protein CASSASGQNYGYTF.

The table lists this clone with a count of one. The V call is TRBV19, the J call TRBJ1-5; no definite D call. The germline V gene encodes CDR1 LNHDA and CDR2 SQIVND (reference sequence). Between the trimmed V and J ends, which lost 0 bases and 3 bases, there was a span of 9 bases. The CDR3 is 15 amino acids. CDR3 in DNA: TGTGCCAGTAGTATAGATGGAGGAAACAATCAGCCCCAGCATTTT. It is translated as CASSIDGGNNQPQHF.